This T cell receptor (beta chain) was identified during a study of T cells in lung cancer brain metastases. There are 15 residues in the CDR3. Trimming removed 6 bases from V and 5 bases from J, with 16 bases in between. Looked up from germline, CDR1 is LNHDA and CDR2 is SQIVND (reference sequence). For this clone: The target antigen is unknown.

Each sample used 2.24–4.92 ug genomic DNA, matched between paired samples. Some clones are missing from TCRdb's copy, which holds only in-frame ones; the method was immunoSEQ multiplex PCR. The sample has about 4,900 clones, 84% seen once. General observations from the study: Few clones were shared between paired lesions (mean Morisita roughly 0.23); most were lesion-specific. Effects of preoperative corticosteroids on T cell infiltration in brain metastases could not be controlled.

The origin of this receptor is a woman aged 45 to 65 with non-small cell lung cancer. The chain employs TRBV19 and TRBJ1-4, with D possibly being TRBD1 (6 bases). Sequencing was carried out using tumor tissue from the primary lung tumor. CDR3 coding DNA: TGTGCCAGTAGGCCATCGAGGGGGATGAATGAAAAACTGTTTTTT. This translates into CASRPSRGMNEKLFF.